This passage covers 8 T cell receptor beta chains from one sample sequenced in a study of a mutant IDH1 vaccine in newly diagnosed glioma. Time point noted: baseline, week 1 (first vaccination visit). Treatment here: pre-vaccination baseline after standard-of-care therapy. Repertoires were generated with immunoSEQ multiplex PCR, while TCRdb's copy carries only in-frame clones and drops some. The sample yields about 34,000 clones, around four fifths seen once. The source material was peripheral blood mononuclear cells (PBMCs), sampled from a glioma patient treated with radiotherapy, temozolomide or both. All receptors come from a man aged 45-65 years with glioma. Some clones in this sample may be carry-over from other donors' samples.

This chain joins TRBV19 and TRBJ1-1; D not certain. There are 13 residues in the CDR3. Looked up from germline, CDR1 is LNHDA and CDR2 is SQIVND (reference sequence). The V gene lost 5 bases and the J gene lost 10 bases, with 17 bases spanning the gap. In nucleotides, the CDR3 is TGTGCCAGTAGTCCGACTGGGCTCCCGATAGCTTTCTTT. Encoded protein: CASSPTGLPIAFF.

The chain employs TRBV19 and TRBJ2-7, with a weak D call TRBD2 (5 bases). Germline CDR1 LNHDA, CDR2 SQIVND (reference sequence). This CDR3 comprises 15 residues. V lost 1 base, J lost 2 bases, and 12 bases lay in between. The CDR3 sequence: CASSIGSVGAYEQYF. CDR3 in DNA: TGTGCCAGTAGTATAGGGTCAGTCGGGGCCTACGAGCAGTACTTC.

J is TRBJ2-3 and V is TRBV13; D may correspond to TRBD1 or TRBD2 (5 bases each). The germline CDR1 and CDR2 sequences are PRHDT and FYEKMQ (reference sequence). V lost 4 bases, J lost 2 bases, and 10 bases lay in between. CDR3 size: 14 residues. The DNA of the CDR3 is TGTGCCAGCAGCTCCCGGGGCGACACAGATACGCAGTATTTT. Amino acids: CASSSRGDTDTQYF.

The gene calls are TRBV7-6 and TRBJ2-3, with 12 bases that match TRBD2. The CDR3 consists of 15 residues. The trim removed 5 bases at V and 7 bases at J, leaving 7 bases unmatched. Germline V gene lookup returns CDR1 SGHVS and CDR2 FNYEAQ. The CDR3 DNA reads as TGTGCCAGCAGCGAGACTAGCGGGAGAAGTTATACGCAGTATTTT. Amino acid sequence: CASSETSGRSYTQYF.

The gene calls are TRBV5-5 and TRBJ1-4; D call uncertain. Germline V lookup: CDR1 SGHKS, CDR2 YYEKEE (reference sequence). V was pared by 4 bases and J by 5 bases, with 12 bases between. There are 14 residues in the CDR3. The CDR3 loop reads CASSRDVINEKLFF. The DNA of the CDR3 is TGTGCCAGCAGCCGGGATGTGATAAATGAAAAACTGTTTTTT.

The rearrangement links TRBV25-1 to TRBJ1-2; D unresolved. Germline V lookup: CDR1 MGHDK, CDR2 SYGVNS. V shed 6 bases and J shed 7 bases, with 9 bases lying between them. The CDR3 is 11 amino acids. CDR3 in amino acids: CASRQESGYTF. In DNA, the CDR3 is TGTGCCAGCAGGCAAGAGTCTGGCTACACCTTC.

The genes are TRBV11-2 and TRBJ1-2; unclear D gene. This CDR3 comprises 15 residues. The germline V gene encodes CDR1 SGHAT and CDR2 FQNNGV. The ends were cut back, 1 base at V and 0 bases at J, with 9 bases in the middle. CDR3 nucleotide sequence: TGTGCCAGCAGCTTAGTTGGCAGAGCTAACTATGGCTACACCTTC. The encoded protein is CASSLVGRANYGYTF.

The rearrangement uses TRBV6-6 and TRBJ2-1, with D unresolved. V was cut by 2 bases and J by 5 bases, with 13 bases left in between. Germline V CDR1 and CDR2: MNHNY, SVGAGI (reference sequence). The CDR3 has 15 residues. In DNA, the CDR3 is TGTGCCAGCAGTTACAGGGCATCCTCACACAATGAGCAGTTCTTC. Its translation: CASSYRASSHNEQFF.